This T cell receptor beta chain was recovered during a study of blood T cell repertoires in COVID-19. In the study overall: From T cells, B-cell-depleted T cells, or PBMCs came the material, which was cDNA or gDNA.

In the authors' workflow: Amplification from reference gene primers served as the basis for estimated nucleated cell counts. The data were produced by immunoSEQ multiplex PCR, yet TCRdb's version contains in-frame clones alone and is incomplete. Clone size and V and J calls were adopted from that table, with D and trimming inferred from the DNA. The sample yields 130,000 to 150,000 clones, around nine tenths seen once. The clonotype originates from a human donor in a cohort sampled during active COVID-19. Sequencing was carried out using peripheral blood.

The CDR3 DNA follows: TGCGCCAGCAGCCCCAAGTTCGGGACAGGGGATGGAAACACCATATATTTT. Translation gives CASSPKFGTGDGNTIYF. The V gene is TRBV4-3, the J gene TRBJ1-3; 10 nucleotides match TRBD1. CDR1 is LGHNA, CDR2 YSLEER, per germline. The J segment lost 3 bases and the V segment lost 4 bases, leaving 9 bases of the junction unmatched. The CDR3 totals 17 residues.